This TCR beta chain was retrieved from a study of blood T cell repertoires in COVID-19. On the study more broadly: The United States, Italy and Spain were the sources of the acute and convalescent COVID-19 samples. T cells, B-cell-depleted T cells, or PBMCs provided the cDNA or gDNA that served as material.

CDR1 and CDR2 from the germline V gene are SQVTM and ANQGSEA. The CDR3 sequence is 14 residues long. Trimming took 8 bases from V and 2 from J, leaving 18 bases between them. In the source study's methods: Estimation of nucleated cell counts relied on the amplification of reference gene primers. TCRdb's copy holds only in-frame clones and misses some; the assay was immunoSEQ multiplex PCR. Clone size and V and J calls were adopted from that table, with D and trimming inferred from the DNA. The sample consists of just under 100,000 clones, more than 70% of them appearing once. The origin of this receptor is a woman in her sixties in a cohort sampled during active or convalescent COVID-19. The specimen sequenced was peripheral blood. The rearrangement uses TRBV29-1 and TRBJ1-2; TRBD1 might be the D (6 bases). This CDR3 is CSMGRGQGNYGYTF. In DNA form, the CDR3 reads TGCAGCATGGGGCGGGGGCAGGGGAACTATGGCTACACCTTC.